Presented here are 8 T cell receptor beta chains from one specimen sequenced in a study of vaccination effects on CD4 cells after COVID-19. Viral peptide pool expansion of antigen-specific CD4+ T cells preceded sequencing in the ViraFEST assay. Cultured cells yielded isolated CD4+ T cells after nine to ten days. As their vaccination, participants received two doses of either BNT162b2 or mRNA-1273. The antigens for these receptors are not known. Libraries were prepared by immunoSEQ multiplex PCR; TCRdb keeps only in-frame clonotypes and omits some of them. The table lists approximately 26,000 clones, roughly 79% of them singletons. The source material was CD4+ T cells from PBMCs cultured with SARS-CoV-2 spike peptides, sampled after COVID-19 vaccination. These receptors were obtained from a human donor who received a COVID-19 vaccine. Some clones in this sample may be carry-over from other donors' samples.

This clone appeared a few times. The rearrangement uses TRBV6-2 or TRBV6-3 and TRBJ1-2; D call uncertain. This CDR3 has 13 residues. Germline V gene data show CDR1 as MNHEY and CDR2 as SVGEGT. V lost 0 bases, J lost 4 bases, and 6 bases lay in between. CDR3 coding DNA: TGTGCCAGCAGTTACTCAGGCCTCTATGGCTACACCTTC. Residues: CASSYSGLYGYTF.

The chain combines TRBV5-1 with TRBJ2-3, with TRBD1 matching over 7 bases. With 3 bases clipped from V and 1 base from J, the junction kept 5 bases outside the gene matches. Germline lookup yields CDR1 SGHRS and CDR2 YFSETQ. The CDR3 is 15 amino acids. This CDR3 is CASSSRQGGTDTQYF. The CDR3 DNA follows: TGCGCCAGCAGCTCCCGACAGGGCGGCACAGATACGCAGTATTTT.

The rearrangement links TRBV6-5 to TRBJ1-1; D is undetermined. There are 15 residues in the CDR3. The V and J ends lost 0 bases and 5 bases respectively, with 13 bases between them. In germline, CDR1 is MNHEY, CDR2 SVGAGI. The CDR3 DNA sequence: TGTGCCAGCAGTTACTCGACCCGGGTGGGGACTGAAGCTTTCTTT. Translation gives CASSYSTRVGTEAFF.

V usage is TRBV6-5 and J usage is TRBJ2-7, with 8 bases aligning to TRBD1. Trimming cost V 5 bases and J 1 base; bases outside gene matches: 1. CDR3 length: 13 amino acids. CDR1 and CDR2 from the germline V gene are MNHEY and SVGAGI. The CDR3 here is CASSRDRSYEQYV. The CDR3 DNA follows: TGTGCCAGCAGTCGGGACAGGTCCTACGAGCAGTACGTC.

The chain couples TRBV28 to TRBJ1-1; D is uncertain. Trimming cost V 6 bases and J 7 bases, with 12 bases left between them. This CDR3 contains 12 residues. From germline, CDR1 is MDHEN and CDR2 SYDVKM. The chain's CDR3 is CASSPRSYEAFF. The CDR3, as DNA: TGTGCCAGCAGCCCCCGTTCGTATGAAGCTTTCTTT.

This chain links TRBV11-3 with TRBJ2-1; TRBD2 is a possible D gene (5 bases). The CDR3 totals 12 residues. Trimming removed 5 bases from V and 9 bases from J, with 11 bases in between. Germline V gene data show CDR1 as SGHNT and CDR2 as YENEEA. CDR3 region: CASSLGGGEQFF. The CDR3 nucleotides are TGTGCCAGCAGCCTTGGTGGAGGTGAGCAGTTCTTC. The whole variable domain, filled in from reference TRBV11-3 and TRBJ2-1, reads EAGVVQSPRYKIIEKKQPVAFWCNPISGHNTLYWYLQNLGQGPELLIRYENEEAVDDSQLPKDRFSAERLKGVDSTLKIQPAELGDSAVYLCASSLGGGEQFFGPGTRLTVL.

The gene calls are TRBV6-5 and TRBJ1-6; 7 bases align to TRBD1. The CDR3 length is 13 residues. Germline CDR1 is MNHEY and CDR2 is SVGAGI. Germline trimming cut 4 bases from V and 9 bases from J; bases unmatched to any gene: 3. CDR3 in amino acids: CASSSTGASPLHF. DNA for the CDR3: TGTGCCAGCAGTTCCACAGGGGCTTCACCCCTCCACTTT.

This clone was seen only a few times. The V gene is TRBV29-1, the J gene TRBJ1-2; D possibly corresponds to TRBD1 (5 bases). Germline CDR1 SQVTM, CDR2 ANQGSEA. The CDR3 runs 13 residues. Trimming shortened V by 4 bases and J by 3 bases, and 12 bases separated the two germline ends. The CDR3 reads CSVAGRQDYGYTF. In DNA, the CDR3 is TGCAGCGTTGCGGGACGGCAAGACTATGGCTACACCTTC.